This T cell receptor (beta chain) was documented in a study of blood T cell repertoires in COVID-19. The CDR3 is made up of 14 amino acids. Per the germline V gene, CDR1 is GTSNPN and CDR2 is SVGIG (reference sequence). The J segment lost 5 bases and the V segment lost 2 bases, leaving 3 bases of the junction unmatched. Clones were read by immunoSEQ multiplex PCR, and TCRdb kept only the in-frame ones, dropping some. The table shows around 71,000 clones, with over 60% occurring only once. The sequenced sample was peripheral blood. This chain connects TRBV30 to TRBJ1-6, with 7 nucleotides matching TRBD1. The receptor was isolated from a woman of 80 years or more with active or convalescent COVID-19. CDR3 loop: CAWSRGTDNSPLHF. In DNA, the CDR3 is TGTGCCTGGAGTAGGGGGACAGATAATTCACCCCTCCACTTT.